Shown below are 4 T cell receptor beta chains from a single sample sequenced in a study of blood T cell repertoires in COVID-19. Assay used: immunoSEQ multiplex PCR; TCRdb lists only in-frame clones, some missing. Here the sample spans 150,000 to 200,000 clones, approximately 86% being singletons. The specimen was peripheral blood. The receptors originated from a man aged 35 to 55 with active or convalescent COVID-19.

V and J are TRBV12-3 or TRBV12-4 and TRBJ1-4, with D possibly being TRBD1 (5 bases). This CDR3 is built from 13 residues. V shed 6 bases and J shed 7 bases, with 12 bases lying between them. The CDR3 here is CASSLQAGEKLFF. CDR3 coding DNA: TGTGCCAGCAGCTTACAGGCGGGTGAAAAACTGTTTTTT.

Only one count was recorded for this clone. The V and J genes are TRBV19 and TRBJ2-1; D perhaps matches TRBD1 (6 bases). In germline, CDR1 is LNHDA, CDR2 SQIVND (reference sequence). Trimming left V 10 bases short and J 10 bases short, with 20 bases between. The CDR3 is 13 residues long. The CDR3 region has the DNA TGTGCCACCCTACCCCGGGACAAAGGAGAGCAGTTCTTC. Residues: CATLPRDKGEQFF.

The chain recombines TRBV29-1 with TRBJ1-1, with TRBD1 matching over 7 bases. Germline V lookup: CDR1 SQVTM, CDR2 ANQGSEA. The CDR3 runs to 14 residues. Trimming removed 0 bases from V and 1 base from J; junction bases left unmatched: 2. The CDR3 loop is CSVEDGTANTEAFF. CDR3 bases: TGCAGCGTTGAAGATGGGACAGCGAACACTGAAGCTTTCTTT. The whole variable domain, remainder taken from reference TRBV29-1 and TRBJ1-1, is SAVISQKPSRDICQRGTSLTIQCQVDSQVTMMFWYRQQPGQSLTLIATANQGSEATYESGFVIDKFPISRPNLTFSTLTVSNMSPEDSSIYLCSVEDGTANTEAFFGQGTRLTVV.

V and J are TRBV28 and TRBJ1-2, with D possibly matching TRBD1 (6 bases). The V end lost 2 bases, the J end lost 7 bases, and 14 bases lay between the germline ends. The CDR3 loop spans 14 amino acids. Per the germline V gene, CDR1 is MDHEN and CDR2 is SYDVKM. CDR3: CASSLQVGRGGYTF. CDR3 sequence (DNA): TGTGCCAGCAGTTTACAGGTCGGCAGGGGTGGCTACACCTTC.